The 26 T cell receptor beta chains in this list originate from one sample, sequenced in a study of T cell repertoires in cytomegalovirus infection. TCRdb re-derived calls from the reads in MiXCR, one entry per CDR3 protein. The sample yields fewer than 550,000 distinct CDR3 sequences, about 17% seen once. Sequenced sample: CD8+ T cells from PBMCs. These receptors were obtained from a human donor in good health (CMV status not recorded). Some clones in this sample may be carry-over from other donors' samples.

This clonotype was found many times. The genes are TRBV6-6 and TRBJ2-3; either TRBD1 or TRBD2 may supply D (5 bases each). Trimming left V 0 bases short and J 0 bases short, with 16 bases between. The CDR3 loop spans 18 amino acids. The germline V gene encodes CDR1 MNHNY and CDR2 SVGAGI (reference sequence). The CDR3 sequence is CASSYSIGDPASTDTQYF. The CDR3 coding sequence is TGTGCCAGCAGTTACTCGATCGGGGACCCTGCTAGCACAGATACGCAGTATTTT.

This sequence joins TRBV6-1 and TRBJ2-2; D is unresolved. This CDR3 has 14 residues. Trimming removed 4 bases from V and 5 bases from J, with 11 bases in between. Looked up from germline, CDR1 is MNHNS and CDR2 is SASEGT. The CDR3 loop reads CASSVEARTGELFF. In DNA, the CDR3 is TGTGCCAGCAGTGTGGAAGCACGAACCGGGGAGCTGTTTTTT.

Concerning this clonotype itself: This could be a read error, since a much larger clone is one nucleotide away. This likely comes from a read error, as the CDR3 has no conserved phenylalanine or tryptophan at its end. J is TRBJ1-2 and V is TRBV12-3 or TRBV12-4; D not resolved. V was cut by 3 bases and J by 3 bases, with 11 bases left in between. The CDR3 is made up of 14 amino acids. The CDR3 loop is CASSLAARDYGYTL. The CDR3 DNA reads as TGTGCCAGCAGTTTGGCGGCGCGGGACTATGGCTACACCTTA.

A note on this clonotype: Just one base apart from a much larger clone, this may be a read error. The chain combines TRBV7-3 with TRBJ1-5; D gene uncertain. The germline V and J ends were trimmed by 5 bases and 2 bases, with 10 bases remaining between them. The germline gives CDR1 SGHTA, CDR2 FQGTGA. CDR3 size: 14 residues. The CDR3 loop reads CASSAEGGNQPQHF. For the CDR3, the DNA is TGTGCCAGCAGCGCAGAGGGAGGCAATCAGCCCCAGCATTTT.

This clonotype has only a few counts. V usage is TRBV9 and J usage is TRBJ2-7; perhaps TRBD2 as D (7 bases). CDR1 and CDR2 (germline): SGDLS, YYNGEE. The V gene lost 4 bases and the J gene lost 6 bases, with 17 bases spanning the gap. The CDR3 has 14 amino acids. This CDR3 reads CASSPPRGAGEQYF. CDR3 DNA sequence: TGTGCCAGCAGCCCCCCTCGGGGGGCGGGCGAGCAGTACTTC.

Many counts were recorded for this clonotype. This sequence joins TRBV14 and TRBJ1-2; D call uncertain. V gave up 0 bases and J gave up 2 bases, with 4 bases separating them. Germline-derived CDR1 and CDR2 are SGHDN and FVKESK. This CDR3 has 13 residues. CDR3 sequence reads: CASSQELNYGYTF. The CDR3 region has the DNA TGTGCCAGCAGCCAAGAACTGAACTATGGCTACACCTTC.

At least ten counts were recorded for this clonotype. This chain joins TRBV4-1 and TRBJ1-1, with unresolved D. The CDR3 runs to 16 residues. The V gene's germline CDR1 is MGHRA and CDR2 YSYEKL. V lost 1 base and J 1 base, leaving 13 bases between the germline ends. CDR3 loop: CASSQVATISNTEAFF. DNA for the CDR3: TGCGCCAGCAGCCAAGTGGCCACTATCTCGAACACTGAAGCTTTCTTT.

This clonotype has at least ten counts. This chain links TRBV6-1 with TRBJ1-6; D is undetermined. V lost 7 bases and J 4 bases, leaving 14 bases between the germline ends. The length of the CDR3 is 15 residues. Germline V gives CDR1 MNHNS, CDR2 SASEGT. The CDR3 nucleotides are TGTGCCAGCACGTCACCGGGTCCTTATAATTCACCCCTCCACTTT. This sequence encodes CASTSPGPYNSPLHF.

This chain joins TRBV5-1 and TRBJ1-2, with a possible D match to TRBD1 (5 bases). Trimming stripped 3 bases from V and 2 bases from J, with 17 bases between. The CDR3 runs 16 residues. Germline CDR1 SGHRS, CDR2 YFSETQ. In DNA form, the CDR3 reads TGCGCCAGCAGCTATGGGATTGGGACCGCGAACTATGGCTACACCTTC. Its protein is CASSYGIGTANYGYTF.

Of note for this clonotype: This sequence may be a read error, since a much larger clone differs from it by one base. The gene calls are TRBV27 and TRBJ2-5, with a tentative D call TRBD1 (6 bases). Germline CDR1 reads MNHEY; CDR2 reads SMNVEV (reference sequence). Trimming left V 5 bases short and J 4 bases short, with 17 bases between. The length of the CDR3 is 15 residues. Written as DNA, the CDR3 is TGTGCCAGCAGTCAGAGCCAGGGGCGAGGAGAGACCCAGTACTTC. Protein product: CASSQSQGRGETQYF.

This clonotype was seen a few times. The genes are TRBV2 and TRBJ2-2; the D gene is possibly TRBD1 (5 bases). The germline CDR1 and CDR2 sequences are SNHLY and FYNNEI. V lost 10 bases, J lost 1 base, and 13 bases lay in between. The CDR3 extends over 14 amino acids. The CDR3 sequence: CATYLTGNTGELFF. The DNA for the CDR3 is TGTGCCACATACCTAACAGGGAACACCGGGGAGCTGTTTTTT.

This clonotype showed up just a few times. This chain's CDR3 is CASSQDRGGEEGGYTF. Written as DNA, the CDR3 is TGTGCCAGCAGCCAAGATCGTGGCGGGGAAGAGGGTGGCTACACCTTC. The chain joins TRBV4-2 to TRBJ1-2, with D hard to call. The V end lost 0 bases, the J end lost 7 bases, and 18 bases lay between the germline ends. This CDR3 spans 16 amino acids. Germline loops: CDR1 LGHNA, CDR2 YNFKEQ.

This clonotype has a count of ten or more. The V gene is TRBV7-3, the J gene TRBJ2-6, with D unresolved. Deletions cut 7 bases from V and 2 bases from J, with 6 bases between. CDR1 is SGHTA, CDR2 FQGTGA, per germline. The CDR3 contains 13 residues. In DNA form, the CDR3 reads TGTGCCAGCACCACTCCTGGGGCCAACGTCCTGACTTTC. Translating gives CASTTPGANVLTF.

This clonotype was seen at least ten times. The V and J genes are TRBV12-3 or TRBV12-4 and TRBJ1-4; TRBD1 aligns across 7 bases. Trimming at V came to 5 bases and at J to 4 bases, leaving 7 bases not matched to a gene. The CDR3 spans 15 residues. The CDR3 loop is CASSPDRAGNEKLFF. The CDR3 DNA sequence: TGTGCCAGCAGTCCCGACAGGGCTGGTAATGAAAAACTGTTTTTT.

This clonotype was seen ten or more times. The chain carries TRBV4-1 and TRBJ2-1, with TRBD2 matching over 8 bases. V dropped 0 bases and J dropped 4; count of bases not matched to a gene: 8. Germline lookup yields CDR1 MGHRA and CDR2 YSYEKL. The CDR3 is 17 amino acids. The CDR3 reads CASSQDKTGGHYNEQFF. The DNA for the CDR3 is TGCGCCAGCAGCCAAGATAAGACGGGAGGGCATTACAATGAGCAGTTCTTC.

V gene TRBV7-9 combines with J gene TRBJ1-2; tentatively, D is TRBD1 (6 bases). The V gene lost 7 bases and the J gene lost 7 bases, with 13 bases spanning the gap. CDR3 length: 12 residues. The germline V gene encodes CDR1 SEHNR and CDR2 FQNEAQ (reference sequence). CDR3 loop: CASNGGGAGYTF. In nucleotides, the CDR3 is TGTGCCAGCAACGGGGGGGGGGCTGGCTACACCTTC.

This clonotype came up a few times. The chain uses TRBV29-1 and TRBJ2-7, with 7 bases matching TRBD1. CDR3 length: 13 amino acids. The germline gives CDR1 SQVTM, CDR2 ANQGSEA. Trimming cost V 2 bases and J 2 bases; bases outside gene matches: 3. CDR3 in DNA: TGCAGCGTTGAAACGGACAGGCCCTACGAGCAGTACTTC. Translating it yields CSVETDRPYEQYF.

This clonotype was counted ten times or more. V and J are TRBV19 and TRBJ2-1, with TRBD2 matching 9 bases. With 9 bases clipped from V and 0 bases from J, the junction kept 6 bases outside the gene matches. This CDR3 contains 15 residues. Germline V gene lookup returns CDR1 LNHDA and CDR2 SQIVND (reference sequence). The chain's CDR3 is CASSISGSSYNEQFF. Written as DNA, the CDR3 is TGTGCCAGCAGCATTAGCGGGAGCTCCTACAATGAGCAGTTCTTC.

A remark on this clonotype: The conserved final phenylalanine or tryptophan is absent from the CDR3, which likely points to a read error. This chain links TRBV7-8 with TRBJ2-7; weak D call: TRBD2 (6 bases). V dropped 5 bases and J dropped 0 bases, with 14 bases sitting between them. Looked up from germline, CDR1 is SGHVS and CDR2 is FQNEAQ. CDR3 length: 15 amino acids. CDR3 sequence reads: CASSPTRVSSYEQYL. The CDR3 nucleotides are TGTGCCAGCAGCCCGACTAGGGTGTCCTCCTACGAGCAGTACTTA.

This clonotype occurred a few times. The chain has TRBV27 and TRBJ1-5; 10 nucleotides match TRBD1. The CDR3 sequence is 15 residues long. Germline V CDR1 and CDR2: MNHEY, SMNVEV (reference sequence). The junction had 5 bases not matched to a gene; V was cut back by 5 bases and J by 4 bases. The CDR3 reads CASSRGQGWNQPQHF. CDR3 DNA sequence: TGTGCCAGCAGTAGGGGACAGGGGTGGAATCAGCCCCAGCATTTT.

This clonotype was recorded at least ten times. The chain has TRBV5-4 and TRBJ1-2, with 11 bases that match TRBD1. The CDR3 length is 14 residues. Germline loops: CDR1 SGHNT, CDR2 YYREEE (reference sequence). The trim removed 2 bases at V and 8 bases at J, leaving 5 bases unmatched. DNA for the CDR3: TGTGCCAGCAGCTTCGGACAGGGGGCGCAAGGCTACACCTTC. Residues: CASSFGQGAQGYTF.

This clonotype was observed at least ten times. The chain carries TRBV7-9 and TRBJ2-7; D possibly matches TRBD1 or TRBD2 (5 bases each). The CDR3 is 15 amino acids. Germline lookup yields CDR1 SEHNR and CDR2 FQNEAQ (reference sequence). Trimming took off 2 bases at V and 4 bases at J, with 15 bases between the two ends. The CDR3 loop reads CASSLIRTGPYEQYF. CDR3 nucleotide sequence: TGTGCCAGCAGCTTAATTAGGACGGGACCATACGAGCAGTACTTC.

This clonotype was seen repeatedly, ten times or more. The chain recombines TRBV27 with TRBJ2-1, with 10 bases lining up with TRBD2. Germline assignment: CDR1 MNHEY and CDR2 SMNVEV (reference sequence). The CDR3 runs 16 residues. The trim removed 4 bases at V and 12 bases at J, leaving 15 bases unmatched. In DNA, the CDR3 is TGTGCCAGCAGTTCCCCGGCTAGCGGGAGTCAGGATAGGCAGTTCTTC. Protein sequence: CASSSPASGSQDRQFF.

As concerns this clonotype: Mismatch with germline at one junction end may stem from a read error. The V call is TRBV7-2, the J call TRBJ2-7; the D is unclear. This CDR3 has 12 residues. The germline gives CDR1 SGHTA, CDR2 FQGNSA. In DNA, the CDR3 is TGTGCCAGCAGCCTCGGACCCTACGTGCAGTACTTC. Its translation is CASSLGPYVQYF. Full variable domain (remainder filled in from reference TRBV7-2 and TRBJ2-7): GAGVSQSPSNKVTEKGKDVELRCDPISGHTALYWYRQSLGQGLEFLIYFQGNSAPDKSGLPSDRFSAERTGGSVSTLTIQRTQQEDSAVYLCASSLGPYVQYFGPGTRLTVT.

The V and J genes are TRBV19 and TRBJ2-1; TRBD1 aligns across 10 bases. With V trimmed by 10 bases and J by 3 bases, 6 bases remained unmatched. The length of the CDR3 is 14 residues. In germline, CDR1 is LNHDA, CDR2 SQIVND (reference sequence). The CDR3 nucleotides read TGTGCCACCGAGACAGGGGGCCTCTACAATGAGCAGTTCTTC. It is translated as CATETGGLYNEQFF.

Concerning this clonotype itself: The junction and the germline gene differ at one end; a read error may be behind it. The rearrangement joins TRBV7-2 to TRBJ2-7, with D possibly being TRBD1 or TRBD2 (5 bases each). There are 14 residues in the CDR3. Germline V gene sequence: CDR1 SGHTA, CDR2 FQGNSA. The CDR3 bases are TGTGCCAGCAGCTGGGACGCGGCTGACAATGAGCAGTACTTT. This gives the protein CASSWDAADNEQYF.